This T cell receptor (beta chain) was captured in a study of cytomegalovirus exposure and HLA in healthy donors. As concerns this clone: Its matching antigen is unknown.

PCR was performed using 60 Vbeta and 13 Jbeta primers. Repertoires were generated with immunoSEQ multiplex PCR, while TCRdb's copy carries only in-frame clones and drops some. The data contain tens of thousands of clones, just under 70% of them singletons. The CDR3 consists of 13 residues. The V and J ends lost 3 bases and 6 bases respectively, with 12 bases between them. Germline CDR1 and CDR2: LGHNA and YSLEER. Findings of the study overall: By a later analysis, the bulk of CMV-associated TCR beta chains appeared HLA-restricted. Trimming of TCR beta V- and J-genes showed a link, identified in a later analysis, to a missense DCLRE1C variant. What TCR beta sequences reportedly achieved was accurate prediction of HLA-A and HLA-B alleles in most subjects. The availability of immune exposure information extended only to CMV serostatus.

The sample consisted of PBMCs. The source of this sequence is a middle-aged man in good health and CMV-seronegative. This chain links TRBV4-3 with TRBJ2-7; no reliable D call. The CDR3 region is CASSQLRVSEQYF. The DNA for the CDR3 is TGCGCCAGCAGCCAGCTTCGGGTATCCGAGCAGTACTTC.